This T cell receptor beta chain was sequenced during a study of PD-L1 blockade in urothelial cancer. Background on the study: Patients with male sex and bladder-origin urothelial cancer accounted for about 90% of the 29 enrolled.

Germline V lookup: CDR1 SGDLS, CDR2 YYNGEE. V lost 0 bases and J lost 0, with 15 bases in between. The CDR3 covers 17 residues. Overall study results and limits: Pretreatment clonality of the blood TCR repertoire below the median was predictive of superior survival.

In regard to this clone: Its matching antigen is unknown.

Using immunoSEQ multiplex PCR, the repertoire was profiled, and TCRdb retains in-frame clones only, with some absent. Among 50,000 or so clones, around 85% were seen once, and the ten largest hold approximately 2%. The time point denotes: peripheral blood 6 weeks after treatment start. The chain employs TRBV9 and TRBJ1-1; maybe TRBD1 (6 bases). This sample comprised PBMCs, obtained around atezolizumab (anti-PD-L1) treatment. The receptor was derived from a man aged 50 or older with urothelial cancer. The CDR3 loop is CASSVGGARGMNTEAFF. DNA of the CDR3: TGTGCCAGCAGCGTAGGGGGGGCGCGGGGGATGAACACTGAAGCTTTCTTT. The whole variable domain, remainder taken from reference TRBV9 and TRBJ1-1, is DSGVTQTPKHLITATGQRVTLRCSPRSGDLSVYWYQQSLDQGLQFLIQYYNGEERAKGNILERFSAQQFPDLHSELNLSSLELGDSALYFCASSVGGARGMNTEAFFGQGTRLTVV.